These T cell receptor beta chains were read from a single sample in a study of T cell responses to AZD1222 COVID-19 vaccine. Data came from immunoSEQ multiplex PCR; TCRdb stores just in-frame clones and leaves some out. The sample consists of 84,000 or so clones, about 90% of them appearing once. Sample: peripheral blood, taken on day 0 of AZD1222 vaccination. Receptor source: an adult in good health. CDR3s include the opening cysteine and the closing phenylalanine or tryptophan.

v_call,cdr3_aa
TRBV5-6,CASSLRTGRGGYTF
TRBV6-6,CATSLQGQKLFF
TRBV10-1,CASGLAGTLFYEQYF
TRBV7-3,CASSPGGTAYEQYF
TRBV14,CASSQGVGTGELFF
TRBV5-6,CASSFRSRDGTIYF
TRBV7-2,CASSSNVVGTDTQYF
TRBV6-5,CASSYGGGDQPQHF
TRBV6-2/TRBV6-3,CASSYITDEKLFF
TRBV6-5,CASSYRAPSDTEAFF
TRBV5-1,CASSLARTENYGYTF
TRBV29-1,CSVRQGNGNTIYF
TRBV30,CAWSGGSSSGNTIYF
TRBV2,CASRGFRGANQPQHF
TRBV6-5,CASSHGGETGAEAFF
TRBV11-3,CASSSAGLNTEAFF
TRBV9,CASSPRLAGEEYEQFF
TRBV27,CASRIGAGNTDTQYF
TRBV10-3,CAIRPGTGASLGGYTF
TRBV18,CASSPGQEPYEQYF
TRBV30,CAWRPGQGGYGYTF
TRBV6-5,CASSPQGAFEKLFF
TRBV5-1,CASTAPGQGAYEQYF
TRBV27,CASSRGQGRSDTIYF
TRBV27,CASSYDRANTGELFF
TRBV19,CASSTSGRETQYF
TRBV4-1,CASSQDGGGSQPQHF
TRBV3-1/TRBV3-2,CASSRLAGVKQETQYF
TRBV10-1,CASSEHGRDTEAFF
TRBV11-2,CASSFEQETQYF
TRBV25-1,CASSIQKHNEQFF
TRBV19,CASSIPGQGNQPQHF
TRBV3-1/TRBV3-2,CASSPQKRETEAFF
TRBV5-1,CASSIMLGGEKLFF
TRBV7-2,CASSLVGVDEQFF
TRBV19,CASSHPSDSDNEQFF
TRBV20-1,CSASPRDQLFF
TRBV6-5,CASNRDNYHNYGYTF
TRBV21-1,CASSKELALNEQFF
TRBV7-2,CASSLVGTSGRTDTQYF
TRBV12-3/TRBV12-4,CASSPTGAREQFF
TRBV3-1/TRBV3-2,CASSQRLQGGNTIYF
TRBV19,CASSIEGRGSTDTQYF
TRBV5-8,CASSFSRSGSETQYF
TRBV20-1,CSASNPTGGTDTQYF
TRBV4-1,CASSHSGGSYNEQFF
TRBV29-1,CSERRVYNEQFF
TRBV7-8,CASSPFDGYTF